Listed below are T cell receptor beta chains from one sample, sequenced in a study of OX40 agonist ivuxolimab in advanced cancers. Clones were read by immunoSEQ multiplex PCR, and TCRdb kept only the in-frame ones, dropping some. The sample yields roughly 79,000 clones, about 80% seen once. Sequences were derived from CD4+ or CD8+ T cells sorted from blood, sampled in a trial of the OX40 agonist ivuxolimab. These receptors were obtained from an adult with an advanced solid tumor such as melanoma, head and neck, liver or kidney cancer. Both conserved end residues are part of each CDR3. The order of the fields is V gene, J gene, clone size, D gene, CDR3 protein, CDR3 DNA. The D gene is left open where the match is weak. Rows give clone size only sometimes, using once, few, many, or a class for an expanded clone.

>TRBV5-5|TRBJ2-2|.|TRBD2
CASRPGTSFTGELFF
TGTGCCAGCAGGCCCGGGACTAGCTTTACCGGGGAGCTGTTTTTT
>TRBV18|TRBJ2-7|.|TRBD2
CASSPRAGANYEQYF
TGTGCCAGCTCACCGAGAGCGGGGGCCAACTACGAGCAGTACTTC
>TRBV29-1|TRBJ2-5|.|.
CSVDTGVRETQYF
TGCAGCGTTGATACGGGGGTTAGAGAGACCCAGTACTTC
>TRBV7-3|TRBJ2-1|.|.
CASSVVGTAINEQFF
TGTGCCAGCAGCGTAGTGGGAACAGCCATAAATGAGCAGTTCTTC
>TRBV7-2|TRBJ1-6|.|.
CASSLGRNNSPLHF
TGTGCCAGCAGCTTAGGCCGAAATAATTCACCCCTCCACTTT
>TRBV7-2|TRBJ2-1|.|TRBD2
CASSPPGLAGARVF
TGTGCCAGCAGCCCCCCGGGACTAGCGGGGGCCCGTGTCTTC
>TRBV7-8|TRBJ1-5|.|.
CASSLRLYASQPQHF
TGTGCCAGCAGCTTACGACTTTACGCCAGTCAGCCCCAGCATTTT
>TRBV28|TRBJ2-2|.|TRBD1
CASSPPRGLGTGELFF
TGTGCCAGCAGTCCCCCCAGGGGGCTTGGCACCGGGGAGCTGTTTTTT
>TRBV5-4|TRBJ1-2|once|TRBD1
CASSLMGTGDPYGYTF
TGTGCCAGCAGCTTGATGGGGACAGGGGATCCCTATGGCTACACCTTC
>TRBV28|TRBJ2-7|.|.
CASSDLIYEQYF
TGTGCCAGCAGCGACCTCATCTACGAGCAGTACTTC
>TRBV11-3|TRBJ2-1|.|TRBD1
CASSLVGQGVGEQFF
TGTGCCAGCAGCTTAGTGGGGCAGGGGGTAGGAGAGCAGTTCTTC
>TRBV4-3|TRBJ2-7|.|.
CASSQGTTYEQYF
TGCGCCAGCAGCCAAGGCACAACCTACGAGCAGTACTTC
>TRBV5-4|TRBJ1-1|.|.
CASSLAPVNTEAFF
TGTGCCAGCAGCTTGGCCCCGGTGAACACTGAAGCTTTCTTT
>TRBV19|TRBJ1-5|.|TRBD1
CASSTTGGAGQPQHF
TGTGCCAGTAGTACCACAGGGGGCGCGGGGCAGCCCCAGCATTTT
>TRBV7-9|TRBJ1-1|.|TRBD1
CASSLVRTGEAFF
TGTGCCAGCAGCTTAGTACGGACAGGGGAAGCTTTCTTT
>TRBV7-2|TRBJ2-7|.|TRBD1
CASSLGGNRGSSYEQYF
TGTGCCAGCAGCTTAGGGGGGAACAGGGGCAGCTCCTACGAGCAGTACTTC
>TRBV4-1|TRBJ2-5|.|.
CASSQDALEWTQETQYF
TGCGCCAGCAGCCAAGATGCTCTGGAGTGGACCCAAGAGACCCAGTACTTC
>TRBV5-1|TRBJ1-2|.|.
CASSLNLQGGYTF
TGCGCCAGCAGCTTAAACCTACAGGGAGGCTACACCTTC
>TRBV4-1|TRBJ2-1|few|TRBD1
CASSQDVGRDRVVF
TGCGCCAGCAGCCAAGACGTGGGCAGGGACAGGGTAGTCTTC
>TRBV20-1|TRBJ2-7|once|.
CSALMPVEQYF
TGCAGTGCTCTAATGCCTGTCGAGCAGTACTTC